This T cell receptor (beta chain) came from a study of immune evolution from preneoplasia to lung adenocarcinoma. Profiling relied on immunoSEQ multiplex PCR, and the TCRdb table lists in-frame clones only, not all of them. The table shows 1,500 or so clones, with around 70% occurring only once. The CDR3 has 13 amino acids. V was shortened by 7 bases and J by 8 bases, with 20 bases between the two germline ends. Germline loops: CDR1 SQVTM, CDR2 ANQGSEA. Sequenced sample: FFPE minimally invasive lung adenocarcinoma tissue. The genes are TRBV29-1 and TRBJ1-1, with D possibly matching TRBD1 (5 bases). This clonotype originated in a person aged 55-79 years with lung adenocarcinoma. The DNA for the CDR3 is TGCAGCGCCCACTTCGGACCTTCAGGGGAAGCTTTCTTT. Translated: CSAHFGPSGEAFF.